This TCR beta chain was retrieved from a study of CD8+ T cells in alopecia areata listed by TCRdb under 2018. Background for the entire study: Treated patients were enrolled in an open-label pilot trial of oral tofacitinib at 5 to 10 mg twice daily for moderate-to-severe alopecia areata. On the human side, TCRbeta sequencing was run on scalp tissue and on sorted CD4+ and CD8+ peripheral blood T cells from healthy controls and from alopecia areata patients with either patchy or totalis/universalis disease. RNA came from the PAXgene miRNA kit for fixed scalp, the miRNeasy kit for PBMCs, and the RNeasy kit for mouse skin. TCRbeta CDR3 regions were amplified by immunoSEQ multiplex PCR using 35 Vbeta forward and 13 Jbeta reverse primers. Tofacitinib-treated patients had biopsies at baseline and at 4 and 24 weeks of treatment, with a later scalp biopsy in several patients. Scalp clonality was compared across normal scalp (n=4), patchy alopecia areata scalp (n=8), and alopecia totalis/universalis scalp (n=8). Tofacitinib was administered for 6 to 18 months, and 6 months of follow-up off drug were then conducted to assess delayed response and recurrence. High-throughput TCRbeta sequencing was used to examine T cell clonal expansion in alopecia areata in both the C3H/HeJ mouse model and human patients. Here is what the overall study found, with its caveats: Resident alphabeta T cells in normal human skin are also sequenced, complicating scalp TCR repertoire analysis, unlike mouse skin dominated by gammadelta T cells. TCR sequences shared between patients were less clear than in mice, possibly partly because of HLA diversity in the patient population. Compared with normal scalp, lesional scalp had higher clonality and more expanded CD8+ clones, particularly in alopecia totalis/universalis, a pattern that suggests antigenic drive.

The table lists this clone with a few counts. Its antigen remains unidentified. It has no much larger one-base neighbor in the sample; base qualities were not kept. The CDR3 spans 13 residues, from the cysteine through the phenylalanine. Left in the record is the CDR3 DNA by itself, 39 bases read in frame from the first base. As encoded in the germline V gene (reference sequence), CDR1 is GTSNPN while CDR2 is SVGIG. Here V drops 7 bases and J drops 6 bases, and the junction holds 7 bases not matched to any gene. Libraries were prepared through the immunoSEQ multiplex PCR assay. RNA was extracted from all samples and reverse transcribed into cDNA as template for TCR sequencing. First-strand cDNA was synthesized with SuperScript III using a 2:1 mix of oligo-dT and random hexamers. A synthetic immune receptor repertoire was used to measure amplification bias, and any remaining bias was corrected computationally. As for how the authors treated the data: After raw reads were preprocessed to remove errors, the CDR3 was defined following IMGT conventions as running from the conserved cysteine to phenylalanine. To get clonality, Shannon entropy was normalized by log2 of the number of productive unique TCRs and the result was subtracted from 1. Whether scalp clones were CD4 or CD8 was inferred by matching scalp TCRbeta sequences against CD4 and CD8 repertoires sorted from blood. TCRdb holds this immuneACCESS table with in-frame rearrangements only. Some clones are missing; in checked studies, unresolved V genes explain under half, and the rest has no known cause. The DNA was the basis for D and trimming; V, J and clone size are from that table. For this sample there are 150,000 to 200,000 clones; around 50% appear just once. Roughly 14% of the sample rests with the top ten.

The time point label corresponds to: baseline before oral tofacitinib. Lesional scalp punch biopsies and peripheral blood were obtained from alopecia areata patients. PBMCs were separated by density centrifugation and stained for CD3, CD4 and CD8, after which CD4+ and CD8+ T cells were sorted on a FACSAria. Sequencing used CD4+ T cells sorted from blood, obtained at week 0. This TCR was sampled from a human donor with alopecia areata. The chain is assembled from TRBV30 and TRBJ2-1, with 9 bases matching TRBD2. The CDR3 has the sequence CALIAGVGNEQFF. The nucleotides are TGTGCCTTAATAGCGGGGGTGGGCAATGAGCAGTTCTTC.